This passage covers 30 T cell receptor beta chains from one sample sequenced in a study of T cell responses to AZD1222 COVID-19 vaccine. Generated by immunoSEQ multiplex PCR, the TCRdb table keeps only in-frame clones and is missing some. The sample yields some 150,000 clones, 85% to 95% seen once. Sequencing was performed on peripheral blood, taken on day 0 of AZD1222 vaccination. All receptors derive from an adult in good health.

The gene calls are TRBV12-3 or TRBV12-4 and TRBJ1-6; no reliable D call. V lost 8 bases, J lost 7 bases, and 12 bases lay in between. The length of the CDR3 is 13 residues. DNA of the CDR3: TGTGCCAGCTCCACCATTGGGAATTCACCCCTCCACTTT. This translates into CASSTIGNSPLHF.

This chain links TRBV7-6 with TRBJ2-1, with D possibly being TRBD2 (6 bases). The germline gives CDR1 SGHVS, CDR2 FNYEAQ. The V end lost 5 bases, the J end lost 10 bases, and 15 bases lay between the germline ends. CDR3 length: 13 amino acids. In DNA form, the CDR3 reads TGTGCCAGCAGCCAGCAGGAGGGAGGCGAGCAGTTCTTC. It codes for CASSQQEGGEQFF.

The chain links TRBV6-5 to TRBJ1-1; the D gene is possibly TRBD1 (5 bases). CDR3 size: 15 residues. The V and J ends lost 7 bases and 0 bases respectively, with 15 bases between them. Looked up from germline, CDR1 is MNHEY and CDR2 is SVGAGI. CDR3 in DNA: TGTGCCAGCAAACTAGGATGGGGCATGAACACTGAAGCTTTCTTT. Its protein product is CASKLGWGMNTEAFF.

The chain recombines TRBV5-1 with TRBJ2-3; D call uncertain. The V gene's germline CDR1 is SGHRS and CDR2 YFSETQ. The V end lost 0 bases, the J end lost 0 bases, and 5 bases lay between the germline ends. The CDR3 sequence is 14 residues long. For the CDR3, the DNA is TGCGCCAGCAGCTTGGGTGGGAGCACAGATACGCAGTATTTT. Its protein is CASSLGGSTDTQYF.

CDR3 sequence reads: CATSSTVPSSNQPQHF. The CDR3 DNA reads as TGTGCCACCAGCAGTACAGTCCCTTCAAGCAATCAGCCCCAGCATTTT. This sequence joins TRBV15 and TRBJ1-5; D gene unclear. CDR1 and CDR2 from the germline V gene are LNHNV and YYDKDF (reference sequence). Trimming took off 3 bases at V and 1 base at J, with 13 bases between the two ends. The CDR3 length is 16 residues.

This clone occurred once. The rearrangement links TRBV12-3 or TRBV12-4 to TRBJ1-5; no clear D gene. This CDR3 spans 13 amino acids. With 7 bases removed from V and 3 bases from J, the gap between germline ends came to 10 bases. The CDR3 protein is CASNPTFNQPQHF. The CDR3 bases are TGTGCCAGCAACCCAACGTTCAATCAGCCCCAGCATTTT.

This sequence joins TRBV10-3 and TRBJ1-4; D possibly corresponds to TRBD1 (6 bases). This CDR3 has 12 amino acids. Germline CDR1 ENHRY, CDR2 SYGVKD. V was cut by 7 bases and J by 8 bases, with 11 bases left in between. CDR3 sequence (DNA): TGTGCCATCAAGGGGGTACGGGAAAAACTGTTTTTT. Protein product: CAIKGVREKLFF.

This chain joins TRBV7-8 and TRBJ1-2; D unclear. The CDR3 length is 14 residues. V lost 5 bases, J lost 9 bases, and 19 bases lay in between. The germline CDR1 and CDR2 sequences are SGHVS and FQNEAQ. CDR3 coding DNA: TGTGCCAGCAGCGCATCCCGGGCCACCCTCAGCTACACCTTC. Amino acids: CASSASRATLSYTF. Full variable domain (rest looked up from reference TRBV7-8 and TRBJ1-2): GAGVSQSPRYKVAKRGQDVALRCDPISGHVSLFWYQQALGQGPEFLTYFQNEAQLDKSGLPSDRFFAERPEGSVSTLKIQRTQQEDSAVYLCASSASRATLSYTFGSGTRLTVV.

The J gene is TRBJ1-5, the V gene TRBV19; possible D gene TRBD1, 6 bases. The germline V gene has CDR1 LNHDA and CDR2 SQIVND (reference sequence). V was clipped by 0 bases and J by 0 bases, with 6 bases between them. The CDR3 is 15 amino acids. The CDR3 region is CASSIEGGSNQPQHF. CDR3 DNA sequence: TGTGCCAGTAGTATAGAAGGGGGTAGCAATCAGCCCCAGCATTTT.

J is TRBJ2-2 and V is TRBV19, with 8 bases matching TRBD1. Germline CDR1 reads LNHDA; CDR2 reads SQIVND (reference sequence). V shed 6 bases, J shed 4 bases, and the junction held 10 bases outside the gene matches. The CDR3 runs 16 residues. CDR3 amino acids: CASSRGQGTSTGELFF. The CDR3 bases are TGTGCCAGTAGCCGCGGACAGGGAACGTCCACCGGGGAGCTGTTTTTT.

This rearrangement joins TRBV9 to TRBJ2-7, with D maybe TRBD2 (5 bases). In germline, CDR1 is SGDLS, CDR2 YYNGEE. V dropped 0 bases and J dropped 0 bases, with 10 bases sitting between them. The CDR3 has 15 amino acids. In DNA form, the CDR3 reads TGTGCCAGCAGCGTAGGCCTAGCAAGCTCCTACGAGCAGTACTTC. Amino acids: CASSVGLASSYEQYF. The whole variable domain, remainder taken from reference TRBV9 and TRBJ2-7, is DSGVTQTPKHLITATGQRVTLRCSPRSGDLSVYWYQQSLDQGLQFLIQYYNGEERAKGNILERFSAQQFPDLHSELNLSSLELGDSALYFCASSVGLASSYEQYFGPGTRLTVT.

This clone occurred once. The rearrangement links TRBV12-3 or TRBV12-4 to TRBJ1-4; 7 bases map to TRBD1. The CDR3 spans 13 residues. V lost 4 bases, J lost 8 bases, and 4 bases stayed unmatched. CDR3 sequence: CASSSGQREKLFF. The DNA of the CDR3 is TGTGCCAGCAGTTCGGGACAGAGAGAAAAACTGTTTTTT.

The gene calls are TRBV11-2 and TRBJ2-5; D tentatively fits TRBD1 or TRBD2 (5 bases each). The ends were cut back, 5 bases at V and 5 bases at J, with 18 bases in the middle. Germline lookup yields CDR1 SGHAT and CDR2 FQNNGV. The CDR3 is 15 amino acids. The CDR3 sequence: CASSLTPKGTETQYF. CDR3 sequence (DNA): TGTGCCAGCAGCCTAACCCCGAAAGGGACGGAGACCCAGTACTTC.

This chain connects TRBV2 to TRBJ2-1; 12 bases fit TRBD2. The CDR3 has 16 amino acids. CDR1 SNHLY and CDR2 FYNNEI come from the germline V gene. V lost 8 bases to trimming and J lost 4 bases; unmatched junction nucleotides: 9. The CDR3 loop reads CASWRTTSGGYNEQFF. The CDR3 bases are TGTGCCAGCTGGCGGACCACTAGCGGGGGGTACAATGAGCAGTTCTTC.

The genes are TRBV3-1 (or the pseudogene TRBV3-2) and TRBJ2-3, with D tentatively TRBD1 or TRBD2 (5 bases each). The germline CDR1 and CDR2 sequences are LGHDT and YNNKEL (reference sequence). The CDR3 is 14 amino acids. The V end was cut by 7 bases, the J end by 5 bases, with 16 bases between. The CDR3 sequence: CASNLGTAGDTQYF. CDR3 nucleotides: TGTGCCAGCAACCTGGGGACCGCAGGAGATACGCAGTATTTT.

CDR3 DNA sequence: TGTGCCAGCAGTGCAGCAGGGCCTGGAAACACCATATATTTT. Its protein product is CASSAAGPGNTIYF. This chain links TRBV2 with TRBJ1-3; the D gene is possibly TRBD1 (5 bases). The length of the CDR3 is 14 residues. From germline, CDR1 is SNHLY and CDR2 FYNNEI. Deletions cut 4 bases from V and 2 bases from J, with 9 bases between.

The chain couples TRBV15 to TRBJ1-5, with 7 bases fitting TRBD1. This CDR3 has 15 amino acids. Germline CDR1 and CDR2: LNHNV and YYDKDF (reference sequence). V gave up 2 bases and J gave up 3 bases; unmatched junction bases: 4. The CDR3: CATSRPGTVNQPQHF. As DNA, the CDR3 is TGTGCCACCAGCAGACCTGGGACAGTCAATCAGCCCCAGCATTTT.

The gene calls are TRBV12-3 or TRBV12-4 and TRBJ1-1; D not resolved. V was pared by 5 bases and J by 8 bases, with 12 bases between. The CDR3 loop spans 12 amino acids. CDR3 DNA sequence: TGTGCCAGCAGTCCCCAGGACCGGGAAGCTTTCTTT. It encodes CASSPQDREAFF.

This rearrangement joins TRBV7-3 to TRBJ1-3; 7 positions match TRBD1. V shed 2 bases and J 3 bases; nucleotides not matched to a gene: 7. Germline assignment: CDR1 SGHTA and CDR2 FQGTGA. The CDR3 loop spans 16 amino acids. The CDR3 sequence is CASSLSSTGFGNTIYF. The DNA for the CDR3 is TGTGCCAGCAGCTTATCATCGACAGGGTTTGGAAACACCATATATTTT.

This sequence joins TRBV4-1 and TRBJ1-4; the match to TRBD1 covers 9 bases. Germline V lookup: CDR1 MGHRA, CDR2 YSYEKL. CDR3 length: 15 residues. V lost 3 bases, J lost 5 bases, and 4 bases stayed unmatched. The CDR3 loop reads CASSHHGTGNEKLFF. DNA for the CDR3: TGCGCCAGCAGCCACCACGGGACAGGGAATGAAAAACTGTTTTTT.

The chain recombines TRBV7-2 with TRBJ2-3; the D gene is possibly TRBD1 (6 bases). Between the trimmed V and J ends, which lost 5 bases and 2 bases, there was a span of 11 bases. This CDR3 spans 14 amino acids. Germline CDR1 is SGHTA and CDR2 is FQGNSA. CDR3 region: CASSITGSTDTQYF. The CDR3 nucleotides read TGTGCCAGCAGCATCACAGGGTCCACAGATACGCAGTATTTT.

The V call is TRBV2, the J call TRBJ2-2; possible D gene TRBD1, 6 bases. Looked up from germline, CDR1 is SNHLY and CDR2 is FYNNEI. This CDR3 spans 15 amino acids. V was pared by 4 bases and J by 0 bases, with 9 bases between. For the CDR3, the DNA is TGTGCCAGCAGTGGGACAGCCGCGAACACCGGGGAGCTGTTTTTT. It specifies CASSGTAANTGELFF.

This sequence joins TRBV7-2 and TRBJ2-1; 11 positions match TRBD2. This CDR3 has 17 amino acids. The trim removed 1 base at V and 10 bases at J, leaving 12 bases unmatched. The germline V gene has CDR1 SGHTA and CDR2 FQGNSA. CDR3 protein: CASSLGIAGGRNVEQFF. The CDR3 nucleotides are TGTGCCAGCAGCTTAGGGATAGCGGGGGGGCGTAATGTGGAGCAGTTCTTC. Based on the CDR3 plus reference TRBV7-2 and TRBJ2-1, the full variable domain is GAGVSQSPSNKVTEKGKDVELRCDPISGHTALYWYRQSLGQGLEFLIYFQGNSAPDKSGLPSDRFSAERTGGSVSTLTIQRTQQEDSAVYLCASSLGIAGGRNVEQFFGPGTRLTVL.

V and J are TRBV2 and TRBJ2-1; TRBD1 aligns across 10 bases. The trim removed 10 bases at V and 2 bases at J, leaving 2 bases unmatched. CDR3 length equals 13 residues. Germline CDR1 SNHLY, CDR2 FYNNEI. This chain's CDR3 is CAKTGGAYNEQFF. The CDR3 nucleotides read TGTGCCAAGACAGGGGGCGCCTACAATGAGCAGTTCTTC.

The rearrangement joins TRBV7-9 to TRBJ2-7, with 8 bases identical to TRBD1. The CDR3 sequence is 14 residues long. Per germline, CDR1 SEHNR and CDR2 FQNEAQ (reference sequence). Germline trimming cut 1 base from V and 9 bases from J; bases unmatched to any gene: 8. The CDR3 spells CASSLDWTGSGQYF. CDR3 nucleotide sequence: TGTGCCAGCAGCTTAGACTGGACAGGGTCTGGGCAGTACTTC.

The chain is built from TRBV14 and TRBJ1-1; D is ambiguous. Trimming took off 2 bases at V and 9 bases at J, with 10 bases between the two ends. The CDR3 is 12 amino acids. Germline lookup yields CDR1 SGHDN and CDR2 FVKESK. The CDR3: CASSQSEAKAFF. The CDR3 nucleotides read TGTGCCAGCAGCCAAAGCGAGGCAAAAGCTTTCTTT.

The chain recombines TRBV7-2 with TRBJ2-3; TRBD2 matches at 12 bases. The CDR3 covers 15 residues. V trimming: 3 bases; J trimming: 6 bases; junction bases outside the gene matches: 4. CDR1 is SGHTA, CDR2 FQGNSA, per germline. This CDR3 reads CASSLTSGGFDTQYF. The CDR3 DNA reads TGTGCCAGCAGCTTGACTAGCGGGGGTTTTGATACGCAGTATTTT.

J is TRBJ2-5 and V is TRBV6-2 or TRBV6-3; perhaps TRBD1 as D (5 bases). Looked up from germline, CDR1 is MNHEY and CDR2 is SVGEGT. There are 15 residues in the CDR3. Trimming left V 0 bases short and J 5 bases short, with 13 bases between. CDR3 amino acids: CASSYSRIAGETQYF. CDR3 bases: TGTGCCAGCAGTTACTCCCGAATAGCAGGGGAGACCCAGTACTTC.

The chain has TRBV7-9 and TRBJ1-2, with D possibly being TRBD1 (6 bases). The length of the CDR3 is 12 residues. In germline, CDR1 is SEHNR, CDR2 FQNEAQ (reference sequence). Trimming removed 5 bases from V and 6 bases from J, with 10 bases in between. The CDR3 reads CASSTTGNGYTF. The CDR3 nucleotides are TGTGCCAGCAGCACTACAGGGAATGGCTACACCTTC.

The chain couples TRBV10-3 to TRBJ2-1, with a weak D call TRBD2 (7 bases). The V gene lost 11 bases and the J gene lost 0 bases, with 14 bases spanning the gap. This CDR3 spans 14 amino acids. Germline V lookup: CDR1 ENHRY, CDR2 SYGVKD. In DNA, the CDR3 is TGTGCCTCCCGCGGGGGCCTCTCCTACAATGAGCAGTTCTTC. Encoded protein: CASRGGLSYNEQFF.